This T cell receptor beta chain derives from a study of PD-1 blockade in classical Hodgkin lymphoma. Findings and limits, study-wide: Causes of the repertoire differences remain undefined, possibly disease activity or prior therapy. Diminished baseline TCR diversity has been reported in newly diagnosed patients relative to healthy donors.

Turning to this clone: Its antigen is currently unknown.

Some clones are missing from TCRdb's copy, which holds only in-frame ones; the method was immunoSEQ multiplex PCR. This table has about 46,000 clones, roughly 93% appearing once. Germline CDR1 is SGHTA and CDR2 is FQGTGA. V was trimmed by 2 bases and J by 0 bases, leaving 12 bases between them. The CDR3 extends over 16 amino acids. Stated time point: newly diagnosed, previously untreated cHL patient sample. For comparison, PBMCs from newly diagnosed, untreated classical Hodgkin lymphoma were used. The sample taken for sequencing was peripheral blood mononuclear cells (PBMCs). This chain connects TRBV7-3 to TRBJ2-3; D is tentatively TRBD1 or TRBD2 (6 bases each). This sequence originates from a human donor with classical Hodgkin lymphoma. The CDR3 DNA reads TGTGCCAGCAGCTTAGGCGCCGGGGGCAGCACAGATACGCAGTATTTT. This translates into CASSLGAGGSTDTQYF. The full variable domain, completed using reference TRBV7-3 and TRBJ2-3, is GAGVSQTPSNKVTEKGKYVELRCDPISGHTALYWYRQSLGQGPEFLIYFQGTGAADDSGLPNDRFFAVRPEGSVSTLKIQRTERGDSAVYLCASSLGAGGSTDTQYFGPGTRLTVL.